This TCR beta chain was profiled in a study of response to subunit inactivated influenza vaccine. Study observations and caveats: Authors proposed each seasonal influenza vaccination draws in few new T cells.

In regard to this clonotype: Its specificity is not known.

The CDR3 has 16 amino acids. Germline V lookup: CDR1 SGHKS, CDR2 YYEKEE (reference sequence). Trimming left V 0 bases short and J 6 bases short, with 17 bases between. TCRdb ran MiXCR on the RT-PCR reads and lists one entry per CDR3 protein. The data show 550,000 to 650,000 distinct CDR3 sequences, approximately 12% seen once. The sample here was PBMCs from blood, taken on the day of vaccination. This sequence joins TRBV5-5 and TRBJ2-3; D possibly corresponds to TRBD1 (6 bases). The source of this sequence is a man aged 50 or older who received an inactivated influenza vaccine. The CDR3 DNA reads TGTGCCAGCAGCTTGGCCGGGACACCCGGGGCGGATACGCAGTATTTT. This translates into CASSLAGTPGADTQYF.